These 16 T cell receptor beta chains came from one sample sequenced in a study of cytomegalovirus exposure and HLA in healthy donors. Primers included in the PCR were 60 Vbeta and 13 Jbeta primers. TCRdb's table, derived via immunoSEQ multiplex PCR, lists solely in-frame clones and lacks some. The sample lists 100,000 to 150,000 clones; 60% to 85% were seen once. Input material: PBMCs. Source of these receptors: a human donor in good health.

Turning to this clone: At one boundary the junction diverges from the germline segment, which might be a read error. Here the CDR3 reads CASRTGENTEAFF. In DNA, the CDR3 is TGTGCCAGCAGGACAGGGGAGAACACTGAAGCTTTCTTT. The chain links TRBV10-2 to TRBJ1-1; 9 nucleotides line up with TRBD1. In germline, CDR1 is WSHSY, CDR2 SAAADI. The CDR3 consists of 13 residues.

The table lists this clone with a count of one. V and J are TRBV5-1 and TRBJ2-3; possible D gene TRBD1, 6 bases. The ends were cut back, 4 bases at V and 2 bases at J, with 17 bases in the middle. From germline, CDR1 is SGHRS and CDR2 YFSETQ. This CDR3 spans 16 amino acids. The DNA for the CDR3 is TGCGCCAGCAGCCAGAACAGGGTTGTAAACACAGATACGCAGTATTTT. Its translation is CASSQNRVVNTDTQYF.

This clone appeared a single time. The chain has TRBV5-1 and TRBJ1-3, with 9 bases lining up with TRBD1. After removal of 4 bases from V and 7 bases from J, the junction contained 6 bases not matched to a gene. The CDR3 loop spans 14 amino acids. In germline, CDR1 is SGHRS, CDR2 YFSETQ. The CDR3 loop is CASSTTGGGNTIYF. The DNA of the CDR3 is TGCGCCAGCAGCACGACAGGGGGTGGGAACACCATATATTTT.

This chain links TRBV10-3 with TRBJ2-5, with 8 bases fitting TRBD2. The CDR3 is 17 amino acids. Germline V gives CDR1 ENHRY, CDR2 SYGVKD. V shed 0 bases, J shed 0 bases, and the junction held 6 bases outside the gene matches. The CDR3 sequence: CAISESVSGANQETQYF. In nucleotides, the CDR3 is TGTGCCATCAGTGAGTCAGTTAGCGGGGCTAACCAAGAGACCCAGTACTTC.

The chain uses TRBV6-1 and TRBJ2-7; TRBD2 is a possible D gene (6 bases). Germline-derived CDR1 and CDR2 are MNHNS and SASEGT. With 1 base removed from V and 4 bases from J, the gap between germline ends came to 11 bases. This CDR3 comprises 14 residues. This chain's CDR3 is CASSEGRGWYEQYF. The DNA for the CDR3 is TGTGCCAGCAGTGAAGGGAGGGGTTGGTACGAGCAGTACTTC.

The chain combines TRBV5-4 with TRBJ2-1; 11 bases are shared with TRBD2. CDR1 is SGHNT and CDR2 is YYREEE in the germline V gene (reference sequence). Trimming at V came to 4 bases and at J to 7 bases, leaving 7 bases not matched to a gene. CDR3 length: 15 residues. CDR3 DNA sequence: TGTGCCAGCAGCCAGGCACTAGCGGGGGTGAATGAGCAGTTCTTC. Protein product: CASSQALAGVNEQFF.

About this clone itself: One end of the junction does not line up with germline, which may come from a read error. The V and J genes are TRBV4-1 and TRBJ2-1, with TRBD2 matching 9 bases. Germline-derived CDR1 and CDR2 are MGHRA and YSYEKL. The CDR3 consists of 14 residues. CDR3 loop: CASSQENSGGEQFF. DNA of the CDR3: TGTGCCAGCAGCCAAGAAAATAGCGGGGGCGAGCAGTTCTTC.

This chain links TRBV4-2 with TRBJ2-7, with a possible D match to TRBD1 (6 bases). The germline V gene encodes CDR1 LGHNA and CDR2 YNFKEQ. CDR3 length: 16 residues. The V end was cut by 4 bases, the J end by 1 base, with 17 bases between. CDR3 in DNA: TGTGCCAGCAGCCCAAGCACAGGGAGCGGATCCTACGAGCAGTACTTC. The encoded protein is CASSPSTGSGSYEQYF.

This rearrangement joins TRBV25-1 to TRBJ2-7; D remains unclear. Trimming shortened V by 3 bases and J by 3 bases, and 21 bases separated the two germline ends. This CDR3 region has 17 residues. Germline lookup yields CDR1 MGHDK and CDR2 SYGVNS. The CDR3 region is CASSERYGEYSFYEQYF. CDR3 bases: TGTGCCAGCAGTGAGCGATACGGAGAGTATTCCTTCTACGAGCAGTACTTC.

In this sample, this clone turned up once. The chain is built from TRBV11-2 and TRBJ2-2; possibly TRBD2 for D (5 bases). CDR1 and CDR2 (germline): SGHAT, FQNNGV. The V and J ends lost 6 bases and 1 base respectively, with 15 bases between them. The CDR3 consists of 16 residues. The DNA of the CDR3 is TGTGCCAGCAGAAAAGCCGAGGGCGGGAACACCGGGGAGCTGTTTTTT. It yields the protein CASRKAEGGNTGELFF.

This chain joins TRBV19 and TRBJ1-5; 10 bases fit TRBD1. Germline V gene lookup returns CDR1 LNHDA and CDR2 SQIVND (reference sequence). J gave up 2 bases and V 5 bases, and 9 bases lay outside the gene matches. This CDR3 comprises 17 residues. The CDR3 loop is CASSSPDRGIGNQPQHF. DNA of the CDR3: TGTGCCAGTAGTTCCCCGGACAGGGGGATCGGCAATCAGCCCCAGCATTTT. The whole variable domain, remainder taken from reference TRBV19 and TRBJ1-5, is DGGITQSPKYLFRKEGQNVTLSCEQNLNHDAMYWYRQDPGQGLRLIYYSQIVNDFQKGDIAEGYSVSREKKESFPLTVTSAQKNPTAFYLCASSSPDRGIGNQPQHFGDGTRLSIL.

J is TRBJ2-1 and V is TRBV6-1; perhaps TRBD2 as D (5 bases). Germline V gene sequence: CDR1 MNHNS, CDR2 SASEGT. The CDR3 consists of 14 residues. The germline V and J ends were trimmed by 8 bases and 8 bases, with 19 bases remaining between them. CDR3 residues: CASHDGLHRHEQFF. For the CDR3, the DNA is TGTGCCAGCCACGACGGACTTCATCGCCATGAGCAGTTCTTC.

The V call is TRBV7-8, the J call TRBJ1-1; a possible D gene is TRBD1 (6 bases). The germline V and J ends were trimmed by 3 bases and 7 bases, with 18 bases remaining between them. Germline CDR1 is SGHVS and CDR2 is FQNEAQ. This CDR3 is built from 15 residues. The CDR3 sequence is CASSFLIESTGEAFF. CDR3 coding DNA: TGTGCCAGCAGCTTCCTTATCGAGTCGACAGGTGAAGCTTTCTTT.

In its sample, this clone was seen a few times. The chain joins TRBV5-1 to TRBJ1-6, with 7 nucleotides matching TRBD1. This CDR3 is built from 14 residues. The germline gives CDR1 SGHRS, CDR2 YFSETQ. Trimming removed 4 bases from V and 7 bases from J; junction bases left unmatched: 5. Written as DNA, the CDR3 is TGCGCCAGCAGCCCCGGACAGGAAAATTCACCCCTCCACTTT. Its protein is CASSPGQENSPLHF. Variable domain in full (rest from reference TRBV5-1 and TRBJ1-6): KAGVTQTPRYLIKTRGQQVTLSCSPISGHRSVSWYQQTPGQGLQFLFEYFSETQRNKGNFPGRFSGRQFSNSRSEMNVSTLELGDSALYLCASSPGQENSPLHFGNGTRLTVT.

CDR3: CASSQDRTSEKLFF. The CDR3 nucleotides read TGTGCCAGCAGTCAGGACAGGACTAGCGAAAAACTGTTTTTT. The chain employs TRBV27 and TRBJ1-4, with TRBD1 matching 7 bases. The germline V gene has CDR1 MNHEY and CDR2 SMNVEV (reference sequence). The junction had 8 bases not matched to a gene; V was cut back by 5 bases and J by 8 bases. This CDR3 spans 14 amino acids.

The chain recombines TRBV19 with TRBJ2-7; 8 bases agree with TRBD2. The junction had 4 bases not matched to a gene; V was cut back by 9 bases and J by 3 bases. This CDR3 spans 12 amino acids. From germline, CDR1 is LNHDA and CDR2 SQIVND (reference sequence). In nucleotides, the CDR3 is TGTGCCAGCCGGGGGGGAAGCTACGAGCAGTACTTC. This translates into CASRGGSYEQYF.